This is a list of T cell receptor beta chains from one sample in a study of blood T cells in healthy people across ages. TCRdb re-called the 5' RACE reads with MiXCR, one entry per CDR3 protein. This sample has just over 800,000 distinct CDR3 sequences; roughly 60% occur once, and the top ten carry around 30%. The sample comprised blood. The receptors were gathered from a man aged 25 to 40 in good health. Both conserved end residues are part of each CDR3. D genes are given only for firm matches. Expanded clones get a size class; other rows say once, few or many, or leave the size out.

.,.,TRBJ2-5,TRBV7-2,CASSCQTRARGPKETQYF,TGTGCCAGCAGCTGCCAGACTCGAGCGAGGGGCCCTAAAGAGACCCAGTACTTC
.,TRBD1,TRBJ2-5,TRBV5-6,CASTALRDRGHNEQYF,TGTGCCAGCACCGCTCTCAGGGACAGGGGCCACAATGAGCAGTACTTC
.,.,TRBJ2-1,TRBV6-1,CARSERGTGAQETQFF,TGTGCCCGCAGTGAGAGAGGGACGGGAGCTCAAGAGACCCAGTTCTTC
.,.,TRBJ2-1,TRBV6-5,CASSRQDEQFF,TGTGCCAGCAGTAGACAGGATGAGCAGTTCTTC
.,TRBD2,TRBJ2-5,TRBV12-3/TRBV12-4,CASTLGEGQETQYF,TGTGCCAGCACCTTGGGGGAGGGGCAAGAGACCCAGTACTTC
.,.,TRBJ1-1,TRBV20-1,CSASNMEREAFF,TGCAGTGCGTCCAACATGGAGCGTGAAGCTTTCTTT
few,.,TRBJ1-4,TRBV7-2,CASSLGGFNEKLFF,TGTGCCAGCAGCTTAGGGGGGTTTAATGAAAAACTGTTTTTT
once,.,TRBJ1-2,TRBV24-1,CATSDSTATDRYGYTF,TGTGCCACCAGTGATTCTACCGCAACTGATCGATATGGCTACACCTTC
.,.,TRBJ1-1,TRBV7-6,CASSPDPAGLNTEAFF,TGTGCCAGCAGCCCAGACCCGGCAGGGCTGAACACTGAAGCTTTCTTT
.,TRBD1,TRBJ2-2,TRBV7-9,CASSQWRRTGNTGELFF,TGTGCCAGCAGCCAATGGAGGCGGACAGGGAACACCGGGGAGCTGTTTTTT
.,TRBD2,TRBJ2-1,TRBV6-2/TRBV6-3,CASSYLAGLYNEQFF,TGTGCCAGCAGTTACTTAGCGGGGCTCTACAATGAGCAGTTCTTC
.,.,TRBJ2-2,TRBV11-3,CASSLVQGNGELFF,TGTGCCAGCAGCTTAGTACAGGGAAACGGGGAGCTGTTTTTT
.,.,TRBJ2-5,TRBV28,CASSLISYETQYF,TGTGCCAGCAGTTTAATCAGTTACGAGACCCAGTACTTC
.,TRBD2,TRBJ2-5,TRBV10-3,CAISERGGNRGETQYF,TGTGCCATCAGTGAGCGGGGGGGGAACCGAGGAGAGACCCAGTACTTC
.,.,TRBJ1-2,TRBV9,CASSVDQGPYGYTF,TGTGCCAGCAGCGTAGATCAGGGACCCTATGGCTACACCTTC
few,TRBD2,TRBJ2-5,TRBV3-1,CASSFFGGMETQYF,TGTGCCAGCAGCTTCTTCGGGGGGATGGAGACCCAGTACTTC
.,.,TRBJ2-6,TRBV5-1,CTSSLAAGSGANVLTF,TGCACCAGCAGCTTGGCCGCTGGGTCTGGGGCCAACGTCCTGACTTTC
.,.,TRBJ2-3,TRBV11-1,CASSAQASGTDTQYF,TGTGCCAGCAGCGCGCAAGCGAGTGGCACAGATACGCAGTATTTT
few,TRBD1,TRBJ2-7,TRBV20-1,CSARGSRGSYEQYF,TGCAGTGCCCGAGGCTCCAGGGGGTCGTACGAGCAGTACTTC
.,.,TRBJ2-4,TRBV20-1,CSASSRGANIQYF,TGCAGTGCTAGTTCACGGGGGGCGAACATTCAGTACTTC
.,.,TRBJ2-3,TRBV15,CATSRGNTDTQYF,TGTGCCACCAGCAGGGGGAACACAGATACGCAGTATTTT
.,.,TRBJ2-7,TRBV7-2,CASSLRRVYEQYF,TGTGCCAGCAGCTTACGCAGGGTATACGAGCAGTACTTC
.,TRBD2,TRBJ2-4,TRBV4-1,CASSQDSTSGGYIQYF,TGCGCCAGCAGCCAAGATTCGACTAGCGGGGGATACATTCAGTACTTC
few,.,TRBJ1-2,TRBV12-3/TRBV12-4,CASSRDPYGYTF,TGTGCCAGCAGCAGGGATCCCTATGGCTACACCTTC
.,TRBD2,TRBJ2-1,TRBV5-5,CASSPPGGSSYNEQFF,TGTGCCAGCAGCCCGCCCGGGGGGAGCTCCTACAATGAGCAGTTCTTC
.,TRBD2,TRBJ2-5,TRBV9,CASRGRLAGGKETQYF,TGTGCCAGCAGGGGAAGACTAGCGGGGGGGAAAGAGACCCAGTACTTC
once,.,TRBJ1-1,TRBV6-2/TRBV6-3,CASSYTVTYTEAFF,TGTGCCAGCAGTTACACGGTTACGTACACTGAAGCTTTCTTT
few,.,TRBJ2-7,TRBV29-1,CSVDASYEQYF,TGCAGCGTTGACGCGTCCTACGAGCAGTACTTC
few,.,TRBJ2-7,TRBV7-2,CASSLTMTGPYEQYF,TGTGCCAGCAGCTTAACGATGACAGGACCCTACGAGCAGTACTTC
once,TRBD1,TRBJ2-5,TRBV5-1,CASSLTQGAPETQYF,TGCGCCAGCAGCTTGACCCAGGGGGCCCCAGAGACCCAGTACTTC
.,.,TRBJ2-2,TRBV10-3,CAISRDVNTGELFF,TGTGCCATCAGTAGGGACGTGAACACCGGGGAGCTGTTTTTT
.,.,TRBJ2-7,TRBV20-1,CSARHAGTPDKQYF,TGCAGTGCTAGACATGCCGGGACTCCGGACAAGCAGTACTTC
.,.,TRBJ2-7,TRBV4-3,CASSRQGDSYEQYF,TGCGCCAGCAGCCGGCAGGGCGACTCCTACGAGCAGTACTTC
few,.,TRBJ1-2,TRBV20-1,CSAVDTGSPGYGYTF,TGCAGTGCTGTTGATACAGGGTCCCCTGGATATGGCTACACCTTC
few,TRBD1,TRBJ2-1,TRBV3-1,CASSPSPGQGIHEQFF,TGTGCCAGCAGCCCCTCCCCGGGACAGGGAATCCATGAGCAGTTCTTC
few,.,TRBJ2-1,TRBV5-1,CASSLAGGASYNEQFF,TGCGCCAGCAGCTTGGCCGGTGGGGCTAGCTACAATGAGCAGTTCTTC
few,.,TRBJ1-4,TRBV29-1,CSVEDRGREKLFF,TGCAGCGTTGAAGATCGGGGAAGGGAAAAACTGTTTTTT
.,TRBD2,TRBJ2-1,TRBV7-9,CASSTPGAGGPNEQFF,TGTGCCAGCAGCACCCCAGGGGCGGGGGGGCCGAATGAGCAGTTCTTC
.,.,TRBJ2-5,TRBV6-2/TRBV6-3,CASSYLTGRQETQYF,TGTGCCAGCAGTTACCTGACGGGGCGTCAAGAGACCCAGTACTTC
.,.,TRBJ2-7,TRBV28,CASSLPPGHSYEQYF,TGTGCCAGCAGTTTACCGCCAGGGCACTCTTACGAGCAGTACTTC
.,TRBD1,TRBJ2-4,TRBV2,CASSEAVGQGPIQYF,TGTGCCAGCAGTGAGGCGGTGGGACAGGGCCCCATTCAGTACTTC
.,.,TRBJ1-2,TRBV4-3,CASSQDKRGYGYTF,TGCGCCAGCAGCCAAGATAAGAGAGGGTATGGCTACACCTTC
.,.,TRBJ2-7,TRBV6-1,CASSELTYEQYF,TGTGCCAGCAGTGAGTTGACCTACGAGCAGTACTTC
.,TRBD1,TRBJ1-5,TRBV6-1,CASSERTGGPVNQPQHF,TGTGCCAGCAGCGAGAGGACAGGGGGCCCGGTTAATCAGCCCCAGCATTTT
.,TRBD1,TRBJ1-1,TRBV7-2,CASSYQGGNLNTEAFF,TGTGCCAGCAGCTATCAGGGGGGAAATCTTAACACTGAAGCTTTCTTT
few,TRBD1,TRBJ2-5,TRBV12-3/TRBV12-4,CASSSAVDRQETQYF,TGTGCCAGCAGTTCTGCCGTGGACAGGCAAGAGACCCAGTACTTC
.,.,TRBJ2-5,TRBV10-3,CAISEQGRGQETQYF,TGTGCCATCAGTGAGCAGGGGAGGGGGCAAGAGACCCAGTACTTC
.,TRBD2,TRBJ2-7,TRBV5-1,CASSNSGGVAYEQYF,TGCGCCAGCAGCAACAGCGGGGGGGTTGCCTACGAGCAGTACTTC
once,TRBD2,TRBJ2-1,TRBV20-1,CSAKSGLASNEQFF,TGCAGTGCTAAATCGGGACTAGCGAGCAATGAGCAGTTCTTC
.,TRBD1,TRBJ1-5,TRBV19,CASTQTGEEQPQHF,TGTGCCAGTACCCAGACAGGGGAGGAGCAGCCCCAGCATTTT
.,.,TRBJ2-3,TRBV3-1,CASSPRTKGDTQYF,TGTGCCAGCAGCCCTCGGACAAAAGGAGATACGCAGTATTTT
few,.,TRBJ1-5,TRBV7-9,CASSLEYQPQHF,TGTGCCAGCAGCTTAGAGTATCAGCCCCAGCATTTT
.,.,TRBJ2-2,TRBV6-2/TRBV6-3,CASSYSAWRVNTGELFF,TGTGCCAGCAGTTACTCGGCATGGAGGGTCAACACCGGGGAGCTGTTTTTT
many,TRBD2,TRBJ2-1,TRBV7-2,CASSLERGGYNEQFF,TGTGCCAGCAGCTTAGAGCGGGGGGGCTACAATGAGCAGTTCTTC